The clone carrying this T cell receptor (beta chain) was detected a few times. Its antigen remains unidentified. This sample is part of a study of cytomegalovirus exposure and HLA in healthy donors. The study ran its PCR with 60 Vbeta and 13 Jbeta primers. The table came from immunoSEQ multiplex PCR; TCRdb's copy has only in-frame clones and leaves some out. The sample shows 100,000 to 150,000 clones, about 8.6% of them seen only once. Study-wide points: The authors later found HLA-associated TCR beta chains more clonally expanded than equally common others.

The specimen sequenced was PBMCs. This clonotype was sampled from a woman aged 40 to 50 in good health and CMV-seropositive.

The CDR3 nucleotides are TGTGCCAGCAGCGTAGGTGGGACAGGGGAGTGGGAGACCCAGTACTTC. Protein product: CASSVGGTGEWETQYF. The rearrangement uses TRBV9 and TRBJ2-5; TRBD1 matches at 10 bases. The germline gives CDR1 SGDLS, CDR2 YYNGEE. After removal of 0 bases from V and 5 bases from J, the junction contained 7 bases not matched to a gene. The CDR3 runs 16 residues.